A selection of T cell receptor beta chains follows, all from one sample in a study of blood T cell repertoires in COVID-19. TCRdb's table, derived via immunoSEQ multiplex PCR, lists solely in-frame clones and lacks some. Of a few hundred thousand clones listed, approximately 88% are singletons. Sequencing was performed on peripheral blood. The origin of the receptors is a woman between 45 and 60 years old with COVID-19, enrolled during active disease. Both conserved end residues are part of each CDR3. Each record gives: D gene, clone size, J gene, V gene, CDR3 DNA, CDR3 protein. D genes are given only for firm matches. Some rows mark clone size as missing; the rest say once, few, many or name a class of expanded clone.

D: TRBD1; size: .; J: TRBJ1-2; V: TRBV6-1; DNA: TGTGCCAGCAGTGAACTCGGGACAGGGGTTGGCTACACCTTC; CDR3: CASSELGTGVGYTF
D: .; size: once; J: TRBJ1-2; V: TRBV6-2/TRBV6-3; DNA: TGTGCCAGCAGCCCTCCCGAGGAGCCGACTAACTATGGCTACACCTTC; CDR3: CASSPPEEPTNYGYTF
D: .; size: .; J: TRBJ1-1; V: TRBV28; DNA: TGTGCCAGCGGTGGGGGAGGGGCTCCGGGCGCTGAAGCTTTCTTT; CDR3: CASGGGGAPGAEAFF
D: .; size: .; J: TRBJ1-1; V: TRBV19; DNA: TGTGCCAGTAGTTTCCTCGGAGGGAGCGGGGTAACTGAAGCTTTCTTT; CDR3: CASSFLGGSGVTEAFF
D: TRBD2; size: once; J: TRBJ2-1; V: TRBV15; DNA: TGTGCCACCAGCAGAGGAACTAGCGGGTTACCCTCCTACAATGAGCAGTTCTTC; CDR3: CATSRGTSGLPSYNEQFF
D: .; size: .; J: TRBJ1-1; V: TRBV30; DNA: TGTGCCTGGAGCGCGCAAGGGAGAGAGTGGACTGAAGCTTTCTTT; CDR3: CAWSAQGREWTEAFF
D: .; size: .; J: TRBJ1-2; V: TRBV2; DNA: TGTGCCAGCACCCTCTCGGCGGGGCTGAACTATGGCTACACCTTC; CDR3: CASTLSAGLNYGYTF
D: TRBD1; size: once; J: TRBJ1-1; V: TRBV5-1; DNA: TGCGCCAGCAGCTTGGGCATGTCAGGGGGTGTGACTGAAGCTTTCTTT; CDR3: CASSLGMSGGVTEAFF
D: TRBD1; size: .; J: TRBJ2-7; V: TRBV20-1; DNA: TGCAGTGCCTCACAGGGGTACGAGCAGTACTTC; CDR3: CSASQGYEQYF
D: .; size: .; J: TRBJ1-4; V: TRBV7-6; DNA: TGTGCCAGCAGCCAGATTCAGGGAGGGTCTAATGAAAAACTGTTTTTT; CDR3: CASSQIQGGSNEKLFF
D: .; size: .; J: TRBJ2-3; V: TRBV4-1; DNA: TGCGCCAGCAGCCAAGGTGGAGCGGGTGGCACAGATACGCAGTATTTT; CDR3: CASSQGGAGGTDTQYF
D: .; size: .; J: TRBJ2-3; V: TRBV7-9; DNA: TGTGCCAGCAGCCCCGATGGTTTCGCAACTAGCACAGATACGCAGTATTTT; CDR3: CASSPDGFATSTDTQYF
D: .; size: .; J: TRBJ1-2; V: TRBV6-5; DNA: TGTGCCAGCAGTTCTCGGACACGGAAGATTGTGGGCTACACCTTC; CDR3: CASSSRTRKIVGYTF
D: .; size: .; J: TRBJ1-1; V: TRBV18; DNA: TGTGCCAGCACTGTGGGAGGGAACACTGAAGCTTTCTTT; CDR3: CASTVGGNTEAFF
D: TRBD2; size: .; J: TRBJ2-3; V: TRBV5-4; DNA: TGTGCCAGTCGGGGGGGGAACACAGATACGCAGTATTTT; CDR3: CASRGGNTDTQYF
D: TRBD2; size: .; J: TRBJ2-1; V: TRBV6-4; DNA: TGTGCCAGCAGTCCCCGGCTAGCGGGCTACAATGAGCAGTTCTTC; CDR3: CASSPRLAGYNEQFF
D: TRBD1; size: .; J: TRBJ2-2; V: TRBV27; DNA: TGTGCCAGCAGTATCGACAGGGGGGCCGGGGAGCTGTTTTTT; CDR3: CASSIDRGAGELFF
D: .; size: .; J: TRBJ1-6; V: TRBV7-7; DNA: TGTGCCAGCAGCTTCGGATCTGGGGCCCCCCTCCACTTT; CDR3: CASSFGSGAPLHF
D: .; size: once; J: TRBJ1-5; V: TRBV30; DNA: TGTGCCTGGAGCCCGCGTTTGAGGGAAGGCAATCAGCCCCAGCATTTT; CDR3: CAWSPRLREGNQPQHF
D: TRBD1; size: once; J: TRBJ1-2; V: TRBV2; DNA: TGTGCCAGCAGTGAAGCGAGGGACAGGAACTATGGCTACACCTTC; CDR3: CASSEARDRNYGYTF
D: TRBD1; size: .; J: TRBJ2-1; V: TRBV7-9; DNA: TGTGCCAGCAGCTTAGTTCGGACAGGGCGAAGCGAGCAGTTCTTC; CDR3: CASSLVRTGRSEQFF
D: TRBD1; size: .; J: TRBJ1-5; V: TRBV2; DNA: TGTGCCAGCAGTGAATGGACAGGGGCTCGGCAGCCCCAGCATTTT; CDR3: CASSEWTGARQPQHF
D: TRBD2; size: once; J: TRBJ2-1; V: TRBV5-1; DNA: TGCGCCAGCAGCTTCCTAGCGGGGTTCAATGAGCAGTTCTTC; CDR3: CASSFLAGFNEQFF
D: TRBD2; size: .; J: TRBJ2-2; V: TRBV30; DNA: TGTGCCTGGAGTGTACGGGGGGTTTGGGACACCGGGGAGCTGTTTTTT; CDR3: CAWSVRGVWDTGELFF
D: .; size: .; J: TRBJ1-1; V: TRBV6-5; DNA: TGTGCCAGCAGTTACGGGGCGCGGGGTGAAGCTTTCTTT; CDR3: CASSYGARGEAFF
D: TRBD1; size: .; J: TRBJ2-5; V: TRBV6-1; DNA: TGTGCCAGCAGTGGGACCAGGGACAGGCCGCCGGGGACCCAGTACTTC; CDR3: CASSGTRDRPPGTQYF
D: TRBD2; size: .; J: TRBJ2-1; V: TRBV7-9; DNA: TGTGCCAGCAGCTTAAGGCGGGGGGAGGGGACGCGGAATGAGCAGTTCTTC; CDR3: CASSLRRGEGTRNEQFF
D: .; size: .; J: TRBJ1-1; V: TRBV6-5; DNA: TGTGCCAGCAGACCCGGACAGCACACTGAAGCTTTCTTT; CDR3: CASRPGQHTEAFF
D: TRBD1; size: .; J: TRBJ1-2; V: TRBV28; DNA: TGTGCCAGCAGTCTGCTTGGGACAGCCTACTATGGCTACACCTTC; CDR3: CASSLLGTAYYGYTF
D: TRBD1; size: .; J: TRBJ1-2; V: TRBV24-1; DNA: TGTGCCACCAGTGAACCAGGGGGCGGGGATGGCTACACCTTC; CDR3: CATSEPGGGDGYTF
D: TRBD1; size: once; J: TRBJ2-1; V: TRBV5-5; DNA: TGTGCCAGCAGCACAAACAGGGGCAATGAGCAGTTCTTC; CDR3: CASSTNRGNEQFF
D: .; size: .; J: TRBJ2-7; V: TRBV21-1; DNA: TGTGCCAGCAGCAAAATCTTCTCAGGGGCTCGATTCTACGAGCAGTACTTC; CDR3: CASSKIFSGARFYEQYF
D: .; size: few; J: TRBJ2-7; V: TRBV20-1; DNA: TGCAGTGCCACCCAGGGCTACGAGCAGTACTTC; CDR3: CSATQGYEQYF